This T cell receptor beta chain was profiled in a study of beta chain features in type 1 diabetes. Expressed TCRB transcripts were sequenced because the entire RNA isolate underwent reverse transcription. Using immunoSEQ multiplex PCR, the repertoire was profiled, and TCRdb retains in-frame clones only, with some absent. The sample lists a few hundred thousand clones; around 20% were seen once. Per the germline V gene, CDR1 is SGHTA and CDR2 is FQGTGA. The CDR3 has 15 residues. Between the trimmed V and J ends, which lost 5 bases and 0 bases, there was a span of 11 bases. This clone was recorded a few times.

This clonotype was obtained from a woman aged 18-30 years in good health. Sequenced input: naive CD4+ T cells from blood. The chain combines TRBV7-3 with TRBJ2-1, with a tentative D call TRBD1 (5 bases). The CDR3 bases are TGTGCCAGCAGCACAGACAGTAGCTCCTACAATGAGCAGTTCTTC. This encodes CASSTDSSSYNEQFF.